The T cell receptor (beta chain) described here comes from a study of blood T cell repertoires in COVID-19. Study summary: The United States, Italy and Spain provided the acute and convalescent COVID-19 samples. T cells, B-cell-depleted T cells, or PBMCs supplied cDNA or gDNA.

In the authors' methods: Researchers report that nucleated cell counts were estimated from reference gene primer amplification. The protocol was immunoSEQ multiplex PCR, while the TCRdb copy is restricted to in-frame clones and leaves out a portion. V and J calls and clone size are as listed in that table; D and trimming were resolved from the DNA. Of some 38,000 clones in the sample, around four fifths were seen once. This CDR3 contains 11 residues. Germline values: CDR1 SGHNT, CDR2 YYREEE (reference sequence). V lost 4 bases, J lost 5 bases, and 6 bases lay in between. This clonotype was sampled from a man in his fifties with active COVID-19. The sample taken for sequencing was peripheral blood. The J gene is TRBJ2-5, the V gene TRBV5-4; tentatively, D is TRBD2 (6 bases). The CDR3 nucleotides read TGTGCCAGCAGCCGGGGGGAGACCCAGTACTTC. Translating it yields CASSRGETQYF.